Shown below are 31 T cell receptor beta chains from a single sample sequenced in a study of CD8+ T cells in alopecia areata. After isolation, RNA underwent reverse transcription to generate cDNA as the sequencing template. Clones were read by immunoSEQ multiplex PCR, and TCRdb kept only the in-frame ones, dropping some. The profile covers about 140,000 clones, with roughly 46% appearing a single time and less than 1% taken by the ten largest. The source material was CD4+ T cells sorted from blood, sampled at week 0. These receptors were obtained from a human donor with alopecia areata.

The rearrangement joins TRBV30 to TRBJ1-1; D ambiguous. V lost 0 bases, J lost 3 bases, and 11 bases lay in between. This CDR3 has 14 residues. Germline loops: CDR1 GTSNPN, CDR2 SVGIG (reference sequence). CDR3 sequence reads: CAWSVRSSDTEAFF. CDR3 nucleotide sequence: TGTGCCTGGAGTGTACGCAGTTCAGACACTGAAGCTTTCTTT. Full variable domain (outside the CDR3, taken from reference TRBV30 and TRBJ1-1): SQTIHQWPATLVQPVGSPLSLECTVEGTSNPNLYWYRQAAGRGLQLLFYSVGIGQISSEVPQNLSASRPQDRQFILSSKKLLLSDSGFYLCAWSVRSSDTEAFFGQGTRLTVV.

To note about this clone: The junction and the germline gene differ at one end; a read error may be behind it. The rearrangement joins TRBV6-6 to TRBJ2-7, with TRBD2 matching 10 bases. The CDR3 is 14 amino acids. The germline CDR1 and CDR2 sequences are MNHNY and SVGAGI (reference sequence). CDR3 in DNA: TGTACCAGCAACCCCACGAGCGGGAGGGGCGAGCAGTACTTC. Protein: CTSNPTSGRGEQYF.

J is TRBJ2-6 and V is TRBV6-6; no reliable D call. Per the germline V gene, CDR1 is MNHNY and CDR2 is SVGAGI (reference sequence). The V gene lost 2 bases and the J gene lost 0 bases, with 5 bases spanning the gap. The CDR3 is 15 residues long. This CDR3 is CASSYASSGANVLTF. Written as DNA, the CDR3 is TGTGCCAGCAGTTACGCGAGCTCTGGGGCCAACGTCCTGACTTTC.

This clone showed up just a few times. The V call is TRBV4-1, the J call TRBJ1-4; tentatively, D is TRBD1 (5 bases). V lost 4 bases and J 7 bases, leaving 19 bases between the germline ends. The CDR3 consists of 16 residues. Germline loops: CDR1 MGHRA, CDR2 YSYEKL. CDR3 nucleotides: TGCGCCAGCAGCCGGGTGGGGCAGAGGAGTATTGAAAAACTGTTTTTT. Its protein is CASSRVGQRSIEKLFF.

The chain links TRBV10-3 to TRBJ1-5; TRBD1 matches at 8 bases. The V segment lost 6 bases and the J segment 7 bases; nucleotides outside the gene matches: 5. Looked up from germline, CDR1 is ENHRY and CDR2 is SYGVKD. This CDR3 contains 13 residues. CDR3 amino acids: CAISEDRVQPQHF. CDR3 DNA: TGTGCCATCAGCGAGGACAGGGTGCAGCCCCAGCATTTT.

V and J are TRBV5-4 and TRBJ2-5, with TRBD2 matching 10 bases. CDR3 length equals 16 residues. The V segment lost 5 bases and the J segment 1 base; nucleotides outside the gene matches: 8. The germline gives CDR1 SGHNT, CDR2 YYREEE (reference sequence). Here the CDR3 DNA reads TGTGCCAGCAGACTCACTAGCGGGGCCCTCCAAGAGACCCAGTACTTC. Residues: CASRLTSGALQETQYF.

This clone was recorded a few times. This chain joins TRBV28 and TRBJ1-3; D remains unclear. Germline loops: CDR1 MDHEN, CDR2 SYDVKM. V gave up 1 base and J gave up 7 bases, with 11 bases separating them. The CDR3 loop spans 14 amino acids. Here the CDR3 reads CASSLSLVMNTIYF. The CDR3 DNA follows: TGTGCCAGCAGTTTATCGCTGGTTATGAACACCATATATTTT.

The chain combines TRBV29-1 with TRBJ1-5; TRBD1 matches 8 bases. The germline CDR1 and CDR2 sequences are SQVTM and ANQGSEA. The junction had 7 bases not matched to a gene; V was cut back by 3 bases and J by 0 bases. The CDR3 covers 16 residues. The DNA for the CDR3 is TGCAGCGTTGAGTGGGCAGGGGGCTATAGCAATCAGCCCCAGCATTTT. This encodes CSVEWAGGYSNQPQHF.

The chain uses TRBV29-1 and TRBJ1-2; perhaps TRBD1 as D (6 bases). This CDR3 spans 14 amino acids. Germline values: CDR1 SQVTM, CDR2 ANQGSEA. Trimming cost V 0 bases and J 4 bases, with 12 bases left between them. The CDR3 loop reads CSVEDFDRPYGYTF. The CDR3 nucleotides read TGCAGCGTTGAAGACTTCGACAGGCCCTATGGCTACACCTTC. The whole variable domain, remainder taken from reference TRBV29-1 and TRBJ1-2, is SAVISQKPSRDICQRGTSLTIQCQVDSQVTMMFWYRQQPGQSLTLIATANQGSEATYESGFVIDKFPISRPNLTFSTLTVSNMSPEDSSIYLCSVEDFDRPYGYTFGSGTRLTVV.

This clone was detected only a few times. The chain links TRBV7-2 to TRBJ1-6; 9 positions match TRBD1. The CDR3 contains 15 residues. The germline V gene encodes CDR1 SGHTA and CDR2 FQGNSA. With 4 bases clipped from V and 6 bases from J, the junction kept 4 bases outside the gene matches. CDR3 in DNA: TGTGCCAGCAGCTCGTGGACAGGGGCTAATTCACCCCTCCACTTT. Encoded protein: CASSSWTGANSPLHF.

The chain joins TRBV4-1 to TRBJ2-3; 8 nucleotides agree with TRBD1. The CDR3 runs to 17 residues. Trimming removed 3 bases from V and 4 bases from J; junction bases left unmatched: 12. CDR1 MGHRA and CDR2 YSYEKL come from the germline V gene. Here the CDR3 reads CASSQGPRQGSADTQYF. In nucleotides, the CDR3 is TGCGCCAGCAGCCAGGGACCCCGACAGGGGAGTGCAGATACGCAGTATTTT.

This chain links TRBV29-1 with TRBJ2-1; 8 nucleotides match TRBD1. V trimming: 4 bases; J trimming: 2 bases; junction bases outside the gene matches: 7. Per germline, CDR1 SQVTM and CDR2 ANQGSEA. The CDR3 loop spans 15 amino acids. The CDR3 protein is CSVVLPDRAYNEQFF. The CDR3 region has the DNA TGCAGCGTTGTTCTACCGGACAGGGCCTACAATGAGCAGTTCTTC.

This chain uses TRBV11-2 with TRBJ2-1; D tentatively fits TRBD1 or TRBD2 (7 bases each). The germline CDR1 and CDR2 sequences are SGHAT and FQNNGV. CDR3 size: 16 residues. Trimming took 6 bases from V and 3 from J, leaving 18 bases between them. CDR3 region: CASSYRSGGVYNEQFF. DNA for the CDR3: TGTGCCAGCAGTTATCGGTCAGGGGGGGTCTACAATGAGCAGTTCTTC.

The chain couples TRBV30 to TRBJ2-3, with D possibly being TRBD1 or TRBD2 (5 bases each). Germline V CDR1 and CDR2: GTSNPN, SVGIG (reference sequence). The CDR3 extends over 14 amino acids. The V end lost 3 bases, the J end lost 0 bases, and 10 bases lay between the germline ends. The CDR3 spells CAWRKRTSTDTQYF. For the CDR3, the DNA is TGTGCCTGGAGGAAGCGGACAAGCACAGATACGCAGTATTTT.

This chain's CDR3 is CASSQEGGANTEAFF. The CDR3 DNA reads TGTGCCAGCAGTCAGGAAGGAGGGGCGAACACTGAAGCTTTCTTT. The chain combines TRBV9 with TRBJ1-1; the D gene is possibly TRBD1 (5 bases). In germline, CDR1 is SGDLS, CDR2 YYNGEE. The CDR3 runs 15 residues. V gave up 5 bases and J gave up 1 base, with 15 bases separating them.

The J gene is TRBJ2-4, the V gene TRBV7-9; D may match TRBD1 or TRBD2 (5 bases each). The CDR3 covers 16 residues. Between the trimmed V and J ends, which lost 3 bases and 0 bases, there was a span of 12 bases. Germline CDR1 is SEHNR and CDR2 is FQNEAQ (reference sequence). CDR3 amino acids: CASSLGRNLAKNIQYF. CDR3 nucleotides: TGTGCCAGCAGCTTGGGACGGAATCTAGCCAAAAACATTCAGTACTTC.

This sequence joins TRBV13 and TRBJ2-5; maybe TRBD1 (6 bases). Germline V gene data show CDR1 as PRHDT and CDR2 as FYEKMQ (reference sequence). This CDR3 is built from 12 residues. Trimming removed 5 bases from V and 7 bases from J, with 11 bases in between. The CDR3 spells CASSVLGGTQYF. In DNA form, the CDR3 reads TGTGCCAGCAGCGTCCTAGGGGGGACCCAGTACTTC.

The chain uses TRBV6-1 and TRBJ2-1; D remains ambiguous. V gave up 7 bases and J gave up 5 bases, with 18 bases separating them. Germline values: CDR1 MNHNS, CDR2 SASEGT. The CDR3 spans 15 residues. DNA for the CDR3: TGTGCCAGCACGACGGTTCCGTTCTCAAACAATGAGCAGTTCTTC. Amino acid sequence: CASTTVPFSNNEQFF.

This clone showed up just a few times. This chain links TRBV10-3 with TRBJ1-2; D unclear. CDR3 length: 12 amino acids. V dropped 4 bases and J dropped 0 bases, with 3 bases sitting between them. Germline V gives CDR1 ENHRY, CDR2 SYGVKD. CDR3 in amino acids: CAISGSNYGYTF. The CDR3 DNA sequence: TGTGCCATCAGTGGGTCTAACTATGGCTACACCTTC.

A few counts support this clone. The chain employs TRBV19 and TRBJ2-1; TRBD1 matches at 7 bases. Germline CDR1 and CDR2: LNHDA and SQIVND (reference sequence). After removal of 6 bases from V and 6 bases from J, the junction contained 8 bases not matched to a gene. CDR3 size: 14 residues. DNA for the CDR3: TGTGCCAGTAGCCGAGGCCGGGACAGCAATGAGCAGTTCTTC. The encoded protein is CASSRGRDSNEQFF.

A few counts support this clone. The chain is built from TRBV7-8 and TRBJ2-2; 10 bases fit TRBD2. The ends lost 4 bases at V and 6 bases at J; junction bases unmatched: 5. The V gene's germline CDR1 is SGHVS and CDR2 FQNEAQ. The CDR3 has 15 amino acids. CDR3 sequence reads: CASSSSGSGSGELFF. For the CDR3, the DNA is TGTGCCAGCAGCTCTAGCGGGAGTGGGTCCGGGGAGCTGTTTTTT.

This chain links TRBV15 with TRBJ1-5; perhaps TRBD1 as D (5 bases). The CDR3 spans 14 residues. With 8 bases removed from V and 1 base from J, the gap between germline ends came to 12 bases. Germline lookup yields CDR1 LNHNV and CDR2 YYDKDF (reference sequence). CDR3 coding DNA: TGTGCCACCGGGGGATATGGAAGCAATCAGCCCCAGCATTTT. Protein sequence: CATGGYGSNQPQHF.

This clone has just a few counts. The chain uses TRBV29-1 and TRBJ1-2; D is uncertain. The CDR3 is 11 amino acids. The ends were cut back, 6 bases at V and 4 bases at J, with 9 bases in the middle. Germline lookup yields CDR1 SQVTM and CDR2 ANQGSEA. The chain's CDR3 is CSVPISYGYTF. The CDR3 DNA follows: TGCAGCGTGCCGATAAGCTATGGCTACACCTTC.

The chain has TRBV25-1 and TRBJ2-1; TRBD1 matches at 12 bases. The CDR3 length is 14 residues. Germline V gene sequence: CDR1 MGHDK, CDR2 SYGVNS. The junction had 11 bases not matched to a gene; V was cut back by 5 bases and J by 15 bases. The CDR3 reads CASSLNAGQGARFF. The CDR3 nucleotides are TGTGCCAGCAGTCTCAATGCGGGACAGGGGGCAAGGTTCTTC.

A few counts support this clone. V is TRBV29-1 and J is TRBJ2-3, with 7 positions matching TRBD2. The CDR3 consists of 15 residues. In germline, CDR1 is SQVTM, CDR2 ANQGSEA. V shed 4 bases and J 3 bases; nucleotides not matched to a gene: 10. The CDR3 DNA follows: TGCAGCGTTGGTTCCTGGGGAGGGGTGACAGATACGCAGTATTTT. Translated: CSVGSWGGVTDTQYF.

This clone was seen more than once but under ten times. The rearrangement uses TRBV4-1 and TRBJ2-7; TRBD1 might be the D (5 bases). Germline loops: CDR1 MGHRA, CDR2 YSYEKL. Trimming took off 3 bases at V and 0 bases at J, with 18 bases between the two ends. CDR3 length: 17 amino acids. The CDR3 DNA sequence: TGCGCCAGCAGCCAGGCTACAGGAACTGATAACTCCTACGAGCAGTACTTC. The encoded protein is CASSQATGTDNSYEQYF.

V usage is TRBV5-1 and J usage is TRBJ2-7, with 7 bases matching TRBD1. V was pared by 3 bases and J by 3 bases, with 9 bases of the junction left unmatched. CDR1 SGHRS and CDR2 YFSETQ come from the germline V gene. The CDR3 has 15 residues. In nucleotides, the CDR3 is TGCGCCAGCAGCTCAAACAGGGGAGTAGGCTACGAGCAGTACTTC. As protein: CASSSNRGVGYEQYF.

The sample holds a few counts of this clone. This chain joins TRBV29-1 and TRBJ2-1; D might be TRBD1 (6 bases). The germline V gene has CDR1 SQVTM and CDR2 ANQGSEA. The CDR3 length is 11 residues. Trimming removed 7 bases from V and 4 bases from J, with 8 bases in between. DNA of the CDR3: TGCAGCGCTCAGGGGTACAATGAGCAGTTCTTC. It specifies CSAQGYNEQFF.

The chain joins TRBV5-1 to TRBJ2-5; no clear D. Germline V gene data show CDR1 as SGHRS and CDR2 as YFSETQ. V was cut by 0 bases and J by 5 bases, with 14 bases left in between. The CDR3 has 15 amino acids. This CDR3 reads CASSLESGLRETQYF. The CDR3 nucleotides read TGCGCCAGCAGCTTGGAGTCAGGCCTCCGGGAGACCCAGTACTTC.

This rearrangement joins TRBV7-9 to TRBJ1-4; 7 bases fit TRBD1. The CDR3 contains 13 residues. V shed 6 bases and J 8 bases; nucleotides not matched to a gene: 6. CDR1 is SEHNR and CDR2 is FQNEAQ in the germline V gene (reference sequence). The CDR3 loop reads CASSFDRVEKLFF. CDR3 nucleotides: TGTGCCAGCAGTTTTGACAGGGTAGAAAAACTGTTTTTT.

This clone has a handful of counts. At the DNA level, this CDR3 is encoded by other sequences in the same sample as well. The J gene is TRBJ2-3, the V gene TRBV29-1; unclear D gene. CDR1 and CDR2 from the germline V gene are SQVTM and ANQGSEA. This CDR3 region has 12 residues. V lost 2 bases to trimming and J lost 1 base, with 4 bases between them. CDR3 sequence: CSVETGTDTQYF. In nucleotides, the CDR3 is TGCAGCGTTGAAACGGGCACAGATACGCAGTATTTT.